The source of this TCR beta chain is a study of blood T cell repertoires in COVID-19. Study details: Donors in the United States, Italy and Spain gave samples during acute or convalescent COVID-19. Sample material is recorded as cDNA or gDNA derived from T cells, B-cell-depleted T cells, or PBMCs.

Germline CDR1 is SNHLY and CDR2 is FYNNEI. The CDR3 has 15 residues. Trimming took 6 bases from V and 4 from J; bases not matched to a gene: 9. Original methodology: By means of reference gene primer amplification, nucleated cell counts were estimated. The method was immunoSEQ multiplex PCR; TCRdb's version includes in-frame clones alone and lacks a portion of them. That table is the source of V, J and clone size, and D and trimming were worked out from the DNA. Of some 210,000 clones in the sample, roughly 86% were seen once. The TCR originated in a woman between 35 and 50 years old with acute or convalescent COVID-19. The V call is TRBV2, the J call TRBJ2-1, with TRBD2 matching over 7 bases. Sequenced input: peripheral blood. CDR3 coding DNA: TGTGCCAGCAGACTAGACGCGGGGGATTACAATGAGCAGTTCTTC. Protein sequence: CASRLDAGDYNEQFF.